This T cell receptor (beta chain) is from a study of T cell responses to AZD1222 COVID-19 vaccine. Findings and caveats of the study: Most donors were white British and more were female, and clonal diversity was possibly underestimated. Repertoires were sampled only after the peak T cell response.

Libraries were prepared by immunoSEQ multiplex PCR; TCRdb keeps only in-frame clonotypes and omits some of them. The table includes about 18,000 clones, nearly 90% detected once. CDR3 length: 13 residues. With V trimmed by 6 bases and J by 6 bases, 4 bases remained unmatched. Germline V gene data show CDR1 as SGHAT and CDR2 as FQNNGV. On this clone itself: The antigen is not known.

The TCR was taken from an adult who received the AZD1222 COVID-19 vaccine. V and J are TRBV11-2 and TRBJ2-7; the match to TRBD2 covers 11 bases. This sample comprised peripheral blood, obtained 28 days after the second AZD1222 dose. This chain's CDR3 is CASRRLAGSEQYF. In nucleotides, the CDR3 is TGTGCCAGCAGACGACTAGCGGGATCCGAGCAGTACTTC.